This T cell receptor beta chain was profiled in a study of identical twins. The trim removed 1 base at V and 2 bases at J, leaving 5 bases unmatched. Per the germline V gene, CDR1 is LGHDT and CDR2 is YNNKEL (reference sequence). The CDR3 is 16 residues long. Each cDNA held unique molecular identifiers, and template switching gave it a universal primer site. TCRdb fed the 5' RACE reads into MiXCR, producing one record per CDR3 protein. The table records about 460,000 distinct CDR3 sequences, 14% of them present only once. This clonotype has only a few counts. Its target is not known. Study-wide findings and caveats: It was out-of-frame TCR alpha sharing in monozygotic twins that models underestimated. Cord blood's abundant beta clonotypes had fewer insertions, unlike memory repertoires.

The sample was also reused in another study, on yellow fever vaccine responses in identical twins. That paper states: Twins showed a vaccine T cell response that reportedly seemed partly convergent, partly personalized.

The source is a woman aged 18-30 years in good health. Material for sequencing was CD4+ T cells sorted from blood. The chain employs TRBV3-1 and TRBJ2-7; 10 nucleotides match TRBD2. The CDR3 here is CASSQVRGLAAYEQYF. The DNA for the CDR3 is TGTGCCAGCAGCCAAGTTCGCGGACTAGCGGCCTACGAGCAGTACTTC.